One and the same sample provided the 24 T cell receptor beta chains below, sequenced in a study of CD8 T cells in Susac syndrome. RNA totalling about 0.5 to 1 ug underwent reverse transcription with random hexamers. TCRdb re-analysed the immunoSEQ multiplex PCR reads in MiXCR, keeping a single row per CDR3 protein. Here the sample spans 150,000 to 200,000 distinct CDR3 sequences, 90% to 96% being singletons. Sequencing used CD4+ T cells from PBMCs. These receptors were taken from a human donor with Susac syndrome.

Regarding this clonotype: One junction end does not reproduce the germline sequence, and a read error may be involved. The chain joins TRBV7-2 to TRBJ2-2, with 9 bases that match TRBD2. Per germline, CDR1 SGHTA and CDR2 FQGNSA. CDR3 length equals 14 residues. CDR3 DNA sequence: TGTGCCAGCAGCCTAGCGGGGCCACACCGGGAGCTGTTTTTT. This codes for CASSLAGPHRELFF.

CDR3 DNA sequence: TGCAGCGCCGGACAGGGGGCAGGAAAAGCTTTCTTT. Protein product: CSAGQGAGKAFF. The V call is TRBV29-1, the J call TRBJ1-1; 11 positions agree with TRBD1. V gave up 7 bases and J gave up 9 bases; unmatched junction bases: 7. The CDR3 is 12 amino acids. Germline V lookup: CDR1 SQVTM, CDR2 ANQGSEA.

This chain links TRBV7-3 with TRBJ1-1; no definite D call. The CDR3 covers 13 residues. Trimming removed 5 bases from V and 4 bases from J, with 11 bases in between. The germline V gene has CDR1 SGHTA and CDR2 FQGTGA. The CDR3 region has the DNA TGTGCCAGCAGCCGACGGGGAATCACTGAAGCTTTCTTT. Protein product: CASSRRGITEAFF.

The chain has TRBV30 and TRBJ2-7; the D gene is possibly TRBD1 (6 bases). This CDR3 has 13 residues. Germline CDR1 and CDR2: GTSNPN and SVGIG (reference sequence). The germline V and J ends were trimmed by 3 bases and 2 bases, with 11 bases remaining between them. This CDR3 is CAWSIQGTYEQYF. The DNA for the CDR3 is TGTGCCTGGAGCATACAGGGTACCTACGAGCAGTACTTC.

This clonotype was found once. V usage is TRBV7-8 and J usage is TRBJ1-1; D possibly corresponds to TRBD1 (6 bases). There are 15 residues in the CDR3. V shed 1 base and J shed 3 bases, with 12 bases lying between them. Germline V lookup: CDR1 SGHVS, CDR2 FQNEAQ. The CDR3 coding sequence is TGTGCCAGCAGCTTAGGTAGGGGGAGGTACACTGAAGCTTTCTTT. Amino acid sequence: CASSLGRGRYTEAFF. Looking up the rest from reference TRBV7-8 and TRBJ1-1 gives the full variable domain: GAGVSQSPRYKVAKRGQDVALRCDPISGHVSLFWYQQALGQGPEFLTYFQNEAQLDKSGLPSDRFFAERPEGSVSTLKIQRTQQEDSAVYLCASSLGRGRYTEAFFGQGTRLTVV.

V is TRBV3-1 and J is TRBJ2-1; tentatively, D is TRBD1 (5 bases). V lost 8 bases and J lost 2, with 13 bases in between. Germline V gene sequence: CDR1 LGHDT, CDR2 YNNKEL (reference sequence). The CDR3 extends over 14 amino acids. In DNA, the CDR3 is TGTGCCAGCGGACAATTCCATCCCTACAATGAGCAGTTCTTC. It specifies CASGQFHPYNEQFF.

V usage is TRBV5-1 and J usage is TRBJ2-6, with 10 bases matching TRBD1. The CDR3 has 17 amino acids. The trim removed 6 bases at V and 0 bases at J, leaving 6 bases unmatched. The germline CDR1 and CDR2 sequences are SGHRS and YFSETQ. In nucleotides, the CDR3 is TGCGCCAGCACGCCGGGACAGGGGTACTCTGGGGCCAACGTCCTGACTTTC. Translated, it gives CASTPGQGYSGANVLTF.

The chain combines TRBV30 with TRBJ2-5, with D hard to call. The CDR3 has 15 residues. Germline CDR1 GTSNPN, CDR2 SVGIG (reference sequence). Trimming took off 0 bases at V and 5 bases at J, with 16 bases between the two ends. The CDR3 sequence: CAWSVHEQSRETQYF. DNA of the CDR3: TGTGCCTGGAGTGTACATGAACAGTCGCGGGAGACCCAGTACTTC.

This chain joins TRBV19 and TRBJ1-5, with D unresolved. V was pared by 3 bases and J by 6 bases, with 12 bases between. CDR1 is LNHDA and CDR2 is SQIVND in the germline V gene (reference sequence). The CDR3 extends over 14 amino acids. The CDR3 nucleotides read TGTGCCAGTAGTATTCGCGTGCTAGTTCAGCCCCAGCATTTT. Protein sequence: CASSIRVLVQPQHF.

This clonotype was picked up one time. The rearrangement joins TRBV5-4 to TRBJ2-5, with D possibly being TRBD1 (5 bases). The V gene lost 1 base and the J gene lost 5 bases, with 12 bases spanning the gap. CDR3 length: 14 residues. The V gene's germline CDR1 is SGHNT and CDR2 YYREEE (reference sequence). CDR3 DNA sequence: TGTGCCAGCAGCTTGATTCGGCAGGGCGAGACCCAGTACTTC. Amino acids: CASSLIRQGETQYF.

The chain recombines TRBV20-1 with TRBJ1-1; D might be TRBD1 (5 bases). The CDR3 spans 13 residues. V shed 3 bases and J shed 10 bases, with 18 bases lying between them. Germline CDR1 DFQATT, CDR2 SNEGSKA (reference sequence). The CDR3 coding sequence is TGCAGTGCTAGTGCGTCAGGGAGCGATGGAGCTTTCTTT. Translation: CSASASGSDGAFF.

The chain links TRBV4-1 to TRBJ1-1; D call uncertain. The CDR3 has 16 amino acids. With 1 base removed from V and 6 bases from J, the gap between germline ends came to 18 bases. Germline V CDR1 and CDR2: MGHRA, YSYEKL. The DNA of the CDR3 is TGCGCCAGCAGCCAAGTAAATCGGGTAGCGGGCTCTGAAGCTTTCTTT. The encoded protein is CASSQVNRVAGSEAFF.

This chain links TRBV2 with TRBJ2-7, with D perhaps matching TRBD2 (6 bases). V was clipped by 7 bases and J by 2 bases, with 12 bases between them. CDR3 length: 13 amino acids. CDR1 is SNHLY, CDR2 FYNNEI, per germline. Here the CDR3 reads CASKERAAYEQYF. DNA of the CDR3: TGTGCCAGCAAGGAGCGGGCGGCCTACGAGCAGTACTTC.

CDR3 loop: CASGLVLGQGRAKNIQYF. The CDR3 DNA sequence: TGTGCTAGTGGTTTGGTACTGGGACAGGGAAGAGCCAAAAACATTCAGTACTTC. The chain combines TRBV12-5 with TRBJ2-4; 9 bases fit TRBD1. The CDR3 runs 18 residues. Germline trimming cut 0 bases from V and 0 bases from J; bases unmatched to any gene: 6. In germline, CDR1 is LGHNT, CDR2 FRNRAP.

The chain is built from TRBV20-1 and TRBJ2-5; D remains ambiguous. This CDR3 has 13 residues. Germline CDR1 and CDR2: DFQATT and SNEGSKA (reference sequence). With 2 bases removed from V and 1 base from J, the gap between germline ends came to 8 bases. CDR3 residues: CSARRGIQETQYF. The CDR3 nucleotides are TGCAGTGCTAGACGAGGTATCCAAGAGACCCAGTACTTC.

The chain is built from TRBV30 and TRBJ2-7, with D unresolved. The V gene lost 5 bases and the J gene lost 4 bases, with 12 bases spanning the gap. Germline V gene data show CDR1 as GTSNPN and CDR2 as SVGIG (reference sequence). CDR3 length equals 12 residues. CDR3 in DNA: TGTGCCTGGTCCCTATGGGGTTACGAGCAGTACTTC. Its protein is CAWSLWGYEQYF.

This chain connects TRBV15 to TRBJ2-3; D perhaps matches TRBD2 (6 bases). Trimming removed 4 bases from V and 6 bases from J, with 20 bases in between. This CDR3 spans 16 amino acids. Per the germline V gene, CDR1 is LNHNV and CDR2 is YYDKDF (reference sequence). CDR3: CATSILALDRRDTQYF. CDR3 bases: TGTGCCACCAGCATTCTAGCGTTGGATCGCCGGGATACGCAGTATTTT.

This rearrangement joins TRBV2 to TRBJ2-3; D assignment may be TRBD1 or TRBD2 (5 bases each). V lost 7 bases and J lost 6, with 17 bases in between. Looked up from germline, CDR1 is SNHLY and CDR2 is FYNNEI. This CDR3 spans 14 amino acids. CDR3 DNA: TGTGCCAGCAACCGGGACGGCGGGCCCGATACGCAGTATTTT. This sequence encodes CASNRDGGPDTQYF.

This clonotype appeared a single time. The V call is TRBV19, the J call TRBJ1-1; D ambiguous. CDR1 and CDR2 (germline): LNHDA, SQIVND (reference sequence). V was shortened by 9 bases and J by 2 bases, with 16 bases between the two germline ends. CDR3 length equals 14 residues. The CDR3 sequence: CASSAVNPNTEAFF. The CDR3 nucleotides read TGTGCCAGCAGTGCGGTGAACCCAAACACTGAAGCTTTCTTT.

This chain joins TRBV4-1 and TRBJ2-4; 7 bases map to TRBD2. CDR1 is MGHRA, CDR2 YSYEKL, per germline. V was clipped by 4 bases and J by 1 base; unmatched bases: 4. The CDR3 length is 15 residues. CDR3 nucleotides: TGCGCCAGCAGCCCCGGGGGAGGGGCCAAAAACATTCAGTACTTC. Protein sequence: CASSPGGGAKNIQYF.

The genes are TRBV18 and TRBJ1-2, with TRBD1 matching 8 bases. CDR1 is KGHSH and CDR2 is LQKENI in the germline V gene. Trimming cost V 0 bases and J 0 bases; bases outside gene matches: 3. This CDR3 is 16 amino acids long. The CDR3 nucleotides read TGTGCCAGCTCACCACCGGACAGGGCAACTAACTATGGCTACACCTTC. Encoded protein: CASSPPDRATNYGYTF. The full variable domain, in which reference TRBV18 and TRBJ1-2 provide the parts outside the CDR3, is NAGVMQNPRHLVRRRGQEARLRCSPMKGHSHVYWYRQLPEEGLKFMVYLQKENIIDESGMPKERFSAEFPKEGPSILRIQQVVRGDSAAYFCASSPPDRATNYGYTFGSGTRLTVV.

The chain joins TRBV20-1 to TRBJ1-6; TRBD1 matches at 7 bases. The CDR3 length is 14 residues. Germline-derived CDR1 and CDR2 are DFQATT and SNEGSKA (reference sequence). The trim removed 5 bases at V and 4 bases at J, leaving 5 bases unmatched. The CDR3, as DNA: TGCAGTGCTTGGGACAGAAGTTATAATTCACCCCTCCACTTT. It translates to CSAWDRSYNSPLHF.

V usage is TRBV5-1 and J usage is TRBJ1-2; D is undetermined. The CDR3 runs 14 residues. Trimming took 4 bases from V and 1 from J, leaving 11 bases between them. Per germline, CDR1 SGHRS and CDR2 YFSETQ. CDR3 DNA sequence: TGCGCCAGCAGCCCCCCTTATAGTAACTATGGCTACACCTTC. It encodes CASSPPYSNYGYTF.

V gene TRBV30 combines with J gene TRBJ1-4; TRBD1 aligns across 9 bases. CDR1 is GTSNPN and CDR2 is SVGIG in the germline V gene (reference sequence). The CDR3 consists of 13 residues. The ends lost 4 bases at V and 7 bases at J; junction bases unmatched: 4. CDR3 residues: CAWTWTGVEKLFF. CDR3 DNA: TGTGCCTGGACATGGACAGGGGTTGAAAAACTGTTTTTT. Full variable domain (rest looked up from reference TRBV30 and TRBJ1-4): SQTIHQWPATLVQPVGSPLSLECTVEGTSNPNLYWYRQAAGRGLQLLFYSVGIGQISSEVPQNLSASRPQDRQFILSSKKLLLSDSGFYLCAWTWTGVEKLFFGSGTQLSVL.